Each of the 11 T cell receptor beta chains below was sequenced from the same sample in a study of T cell changes during pregnancy in multiple sclerosis. Clones were read by immunoSEQ multiplex PCR, and TCRdb kept only the in-frame ones, dropping some. The data show roughly 38,000 clones, about 93% seen once. The sequences come from CD4+ T cells from peripheral blood mononuclear cells, collected in the second trimester of pregnancy. The source is a female donor in good health, enrolled as a control in a pregnancy study.

This chain uses TRBV7-2 with TRBJ1-2; possibly TRBD1 for D (5 bases). In germline, CDR1 is SGHTA, CDR2 FQGNSA. V gave up 0 bases and J gave up 0 bases, with 11 bases separating them. The CDR3 is 16 amino acids. In DNA, the CDR3 is TGTGCCAGCAGCTTAGCTCGGTGGGGGGCTAACTATGGCTACACCTTC. This sequence encodes CASSLARWGANYGYTF. Full variable domain (remainder filled in from reference TRBV7-2 and TRBJ1-2): GAGVSQSPSNKVTEKGKDVELRCDPISGHTALYWYRQSLGQGLEFLIYFQGNSAPDKSGLPSDRFSAERTGGSVSTLTIQRTQQEDSAVYLCASSLARWGANYGYTFGSGTRLTVV.

The genes are TRBV11-2 and TRBJ2-5, with 7 bases aligning to TRBD2. The length of the CDR3 is 15 residues. Trimming at V came to 5 bases and at J to 5 bases, leaving 11 bases not matched to a gene. The germline V gene has CDR1 SGHAT and CDR2 FQNNGV. The chain's CDR3 is CASSRGGPAGETQYF. The CDR3 coding sequence is TGTGCCAGCAGCCGCGGGGGTCCAGCGGGGGAGACCCAGTACTTC.

The chain combines TRBV10-3 with TRBJ2-7; TRBD1 matches at 7 bases. Germline CDR1 and CDR2: ENHRY and SYGVKD. This CDR3 comprises 15 residues. Trimming took 6 bases from V and 0 from J; bases not matched to a gene: 8. The CDR3 DNA reads as TGTGCCATCAGACCCCGGGACAGCAACTCCTACGAGCAGTACTTC. Translating it yields CAIRPRDSNSYEQYF.

The chain joins TRBV28 to TRBJ1-6, with D tentatively TRBD1 (5 bases). The germline gives CDR1 MDHEN, CDR2 SYDVKM. The CDR3 totals 17 residues. V shed 2 bases and J shed 6 bases, with 17 bases lying between them. In nucleotides, the CDR3 is TGTGCCAGCAGTTTAGCGAGGTTTCAGGGCAGTAATTCACCCCTCCACTTT. Translating gives CASSLARFQGSNSPLHF.

This clone turned up a few times. The rearrangement joins TRBV9 to TRBJ1-3; tentative D call: TRBD1 (6 bases). Trimming cost V 2 bases and J 9 bases, with 6 bases left between them. Germline-derived CDR1 and CDR2 are SGDLS and YYNGEE. This CDR3 has 11 residues. CDR3 nucleotides: TGTGCCAGCAGCGTGGACAGCACCATATATTTT. This translates into CASSVDSTIYF.

This rearrangement joins TRBV6-4 to TRBJ2-3, with 8 nucleotides matching TRBD2. The length of the CDR3 is 16 residues. Germline CDR1 MRHNA, CDR2 SNTAGT. Germline trimming cut 5 bases from V and 0 bases from J; bases unmatched to any gene: 7. The CDR3 nucleotides read TGTGCCAGCAGTCCTGCGGGGGGTACTAGCACAGATACGCAGTATTTT. Its protein product is CASSPAGGTSTDTQYF.

The chain recombines TRBV6-5 with TRBJ1-2; D is undetermined. The CDR3 consists of 14 residues. V was shortened by 6 bases and J by 6 bases, with 17 bases between the two germline ends. Germline V gene lookup returns CDR1 MNHEY and CDR2 SVGAGI. The CDR3 coding sequence is TGTGCCAGCAGCCCCCGGCAGAGCGTCCATGGCTACACCTTC. This encodes CASSPRQSVHGYTF.

V and J are TRBV10-3 and TRBJ2-5; D is unclear. Germline V lookup: CDR1 ENHRY, CDR2 SYGVKD. The CDR3 sequence is 12 residues long. Trimming cost V 3 bases and J 2 bases, with 4 bases left between them. In nucleotides, the CDR3 is TGTGCCATCAGTGACCAACAAGAGACCCAGTACTTC. Its protein product is CAISDQQETQYF.

The gene calls are TRBV7-9 and TRBJ1-1, with D possibly matching TRBD1 (6 bases). CDR3 length: 11 amino acids. Germline CDR1 and CDR2: SEHNR and FQNEAQ (reference sequence). The V end lost 5 bases, the J end lost 11 bases, and 12 bases lay between the germline ends. The CDR3 DNA reads as TGTGCCAGCAGCCGTACAAGGGGGGCTTTCTTT. Translation gives CASSRTRGAFF.

The chain recombines TRBV6-5 with TRBJ1-3, with D unresolved. The ends were cut back, 7 bases at V and 6 bases at J, with 7 bases in the middle. CDR1 and CDR2 (germline): MNHEY, SVGAGI. This CDR3 has 11 residues. The CDR3 coding sequence is TGTGCCAGCACCTATCAAAACACCATATATTTT. It is translated as CASTYQNTIYF.

V is TRBV18 and J is TRBJ2-7; D might be TRBD2 (6 bases). The CDR3 is made up of 14 amino acids. Germline V CDR1 and CDR2: KGHSH, LQKENI. V was clipped by 3 bases and J by 2 bases, with 11 bases between them. CDR3 sequence reads: CASSPATGAYEQYF. Written as DNA, the CDR3 is TGTGCCAGCTCACCTGCAACGGGGGCCTACGAGCAGTACTTC.